These 28 T cell receptor beta chains came from one sample sequenced in a study of blood T cell repertoires in COVID-19. Profiled with immunoSEQ multiplex PCR; TCRdb holds only in-frame clones, not every one. The top ten clones hold around 20% of a sample with a few hundred thousand clones, more than 90% of them seen once. Sequencing was carried out using PBMCs or T cells enriched from blood (not recorded which). These receptors were collected from a woman in her twenties or thirties who had recovered from COVID-19.

The chain links TRBV9 to TRBJ2-5, with a possible D match to TRBD2 (5 bases). Per germline, CDR1 SGDLS and CDR2 YYNGEE. V lost 3 bases and J 2 bases, leaving 8 bases between the germline ends. The CDR3 has 13 amino acids. For the CDR3, the DNA is TGTGCCAGCAGCGACGGGAATCAAGAGACCCAGTACTTC. It is translated as CASSDGNQETQYF.

CDR3 amino acids: CASSRDSLADYGYTF. CDR3 sequence (DNA): TGTGCCAGCAGCCGGGACAGCCTCGCGGACTATGGCTACACCTTC. V gene TRBV7-2 combines with J gene TRBJ1-2; TRBD1 aligns across 7 bases. The CDR3 contains 15 residues. CDR1 SGHTA and CDR2 FQGNSA come from the germline V gene. V trimming: 5 bases; J trimming: 3 bases; junction bases outside the gene matches: 9.

The chain employs TRBV21-1 and TRBJ1-1. TRBV21-1 is annotated as a pseudogene. The CDR3 runs 18 residues. The CDR3 DNA reads as TGTGCCAGCAGCAAAGCCCTCCCCATGACGCGGGGTGACACTGAAGCTTTCTTT. Amino acid sequence: CASSKALPMTRGDTEAFF.

This chain joins TRBV7-9 and TRBJ1-2; 9 nucleotides match TRBD1. The CDR3 consists of 13 residues. CDR1 is SEHNR and CDR2 is FQNEAQ in the germline V gene (reference sequence). V shed 8 bases and J 2 bases; nucleotides not matched to a gene: 3. The CDR3, as DNA: TGTGCCAGCGCCGGGACAGGGAACTATGGCTACACCTTC. Translation: CASAGTGNYGYTF.

The rearrangement links TRBV9 to TRBJ2-3; TRBD2 aligns across 9 bases. The CDR3 loop spans 17 amino acids. Germline values: CDR1 SGDLS, CDR2 YYNGEE. J lost 1 base, V lost 0 bases, and 6 bases had no gene match. The CDR3 reads CASSVGWGGRGTDTQYF. For the CDR3, the DNA is TGTGCCAGCAGCGTAGGTTGGGGCGGGAGGGGCACAGATACGCAGTATTTT.

CDR3 DNA sequence: TGTGCCAGCTCACTGGGGGGGCTGAACACTGAAGCTTTCTTT. It specifies CASSLGGLNTEAFF. The chain employs TRBV18 and TRBJ1-1; D is possibly TRBD1 (6 bases). The CDR3 runs to 14 residues. V lost 4 bases to trimming and J lost 0 bases, with 9 bases between them. CDR1 is KGHSH, CDR2 LQKENI, per germline.

This sequence joins TRBV9 and TRBJ2-2, with 7 positions matching TRBD2. V dropped 0 bases and J dropped 4; count of bases not matched to a gene: 9. Germline V gene sequence: CDR1 SGDLS, CDR2 YYNGEE. The CDR3 spans 17 residues. Here the CDR3 DNA reads TGTGCCAGCAGCGTAGTGGGTCTAGCGGCGTCCACCGGGGAGCTGTTTTTT. This sequence encodes CASSVVGLAASTGELFF. Based on the CDR3 plus reference TRBV9 and TRBJ2-2, the full variable domain is DSGVTQTPKHLITATGQRVTLRCSPRSGDLSVYWYQQSLDQGLQFLIQYYNGEERAKGNILERFSAQQFPDLHSELNLSSLELGDSALYFCASSVVGLAASTGELFFGEGSRLTVL.

This sequence joins TRBV25-1 and TRBJ1-5; maybe TRBD1 (5 bases). CDR3 length: 15 residues. Germline V CDR1 and CDR2: MGHDK, SYGVNS. V was cut by 2 bases and J by 3 bases, with 11 bases left in between. CDR3 sequence reads: CASSEQGTYNQPQHF. Here the CDR3 DNA reads TGTGCCAGCAGTGAACAGGGAACATACAATCAGCCCCAGCATTTT.

The J gene is TRBJ2-1, the V gene TRBV5-4; maybe TRBD1 (6 bases). Germline values: CDR1 SGHNT, CDR2 YYREEE (reference sequence). Trimming pared 3 bases from V and 4 bases from J, leaving 11 bases between. The CDR3 loop spans 14 amino acids. The CDR3 DNA sequence: TGTGCCAGCAGCTCCGGGACACAGTACAATGAGCAGTTCTTC. It yields the protein CASSSGTQYNEQFF.

V gene TRBV11-2 combines with J gene TRBJ1-1, with D maybe TRBD1 (5 bases). The CDR3 sequence is 16 residues long. The germline V and J ends were trimmed by 1 base and 3 bases, with 15 bases remaining between them. Germline CDR1 reads SGHAT; CDR2 reads FQNNGV. This CDR3 is CASSLAIRGRDTEAFF. CDR3 nucleotide sequence: TGTGCCAGCAGCTTAGCTATTCGGGGGAGAGACACTGAAGCTTTCTTT.

The chain employs TRBV14 and TRBJ2-2, with D unclear. The CDR3 has 15 amino acids. Trimming removed 0 bases from V and 1 base from J, with 6 bases in between. Germline loops: CDR1 SGHDN, CDR2 FVKESK. CDR3 coding DNA: TGTGCCAGCAGCCAAGACAGGCTGAACACCGGGGAGCTGTTTTTT. Residues: CASSQDRLNTGELFF.

V and J are TRBV5-1 and TRBJ2-7, with D possibly TRBD2 on 6 matching bases. Germline loops: CDR1 SGHRS, CDR2 YFSETQ. CDR3 size: 14 residues. Trimming removed 0 bases at V and 1 base at J, with 8 bases between. This chain's CDR3 is CASSLAGGSYEQYF. The CDR3 DNA sequence: TGCGCCAGCAGCTTGGCTGGGGGGTCCTACGAGCAGTACTTC.

The V and J genes are TRBV28 and TRBJ2-1; D gene ambiguous. V lost 3 bases and J 4 bases, leaving 13 bases between the germline ends. This CDR3 region has 15 residues. CDR1 is MDHEN and CDR2 is SYDVKM in the germline V gene. The CDR3 coding sequence is TGTGCCAGCAGTTTGTACGTGCAGGAATACAATGAGCAGTTCTTC. This encodes CASSLYVQEYNEQFF.

The chain recombines TRBV28 with TRBJ2-7; D not resolved. The CDR3 is 13 amino acids. The V and J ends lost 5 bases and 7 bases respectively, with 15 bases between them. CDR1 and CDR2 (germline): MDHEN, SYDVKM. CDR3 region: CASSEPVSEEQYF. DNA of the CDR3: TGTGCCAGCAGTGAGCCCGTTTCGGAGGAGCAGTACTTC.

The count of this clone is one. This chain uses TRBV5-5 with TRBJ2-1; 10 bases are shared with TRBD2. This CDR3 has 17 amino acids. Germline V gene lookup returns CDR1 SGHKS and CDR2 YYEKEE (reference sequence). V was clipped by 4 bases and J by 4 bases; unmatched bases: 11. The CDR3 DNA reads TGTGCCAGCAGCCCCACCCATAGCGGGAGGCCTTACAATGAGCAGTTCTTC. It is translated as CASSPTHSGRPYNEQFF.

The J gene is TRBJ2-7, the V gene TRBV5-3; possibly TRBD1 for D (6 bases). TRBV5-3 is identified as an open reading frame with a role that is uncertain. Trimming left V 3 bases short and J 0 bases short, with 13 bases between. This CDR3 region has 15 residues. The CDR3 bases are TGTGCCAGAAGCTGCCATACAGGGCGCTCCTACGAGCAGTACTTC. Translation gives CARSCHTGRSYEQYF.

The gene calls are TRBV7-3 and TRBJ1-2, with a tentative D call TRBD1 (5 bases). Trimming removed 5 bases from V and 6 bases from J, with 31 bases in between. Germline values: CDR1 SGHTA, CDR2 FQGTGA. The length of the CDR3 is 19 residues. CDR3 DNA: TGTGCCAGCAGCCAACTGGTTTTGCAGGGAGGGGCTGGGGTGCATGGCTACACCTTC. Translated, it gives CASSQLVLQGGAGVHGYTF.

V is TRBV7-8 and J is TRBJ2-3; tentatively, D is TRBD2 (5 bases). There are 15 residues in the CDR3. V lost 6 bases to trimming and J lost 4 bases, with 17 bases between them. CDR1 is SGHVS and CDR2 is FQNEAQ in the germline V gene. The CDR3 DNA reads as TGTGCCAGCAGGCCAAGGAGGTCAACTCCAGATACGCAGTATTTT. It encodes CASRPRRSTPDTQYF.

The genes are TRBV7-6 and TRBJ2-6; 9 positions match TRBD2. The CDR3 sequence is 22 residues long. CDR1 is SGHVS, CDR2 FNYEAQ, per germline. V gave up 3 bases and J gave up 0 bases; unmatched junction bases: 18. The CDR3 here is CASSFRKDAGGLESSGANVLTF. Written as DNA, the CDR3 is TGTGCCAGCAGCTTCAGGAAAGATGCGGGAGGGTTGGAGAGCTCTGGGGCCAACGTCCTGACTTTC.

V is TRBV28 and J is TRBJ2-7; TRBD2 aligns across 11 bases. The V gene's germline CDR1 is MDHEN and CDR2 SYDVKM. The CDR3 is made up of 15 amino acids. The J segment lost 0 bases and the V segment lost 5 bases, leaving 3 bases of the junction unmatched. The CDR3 loop reads CASSRSGGVSYEQYF. DNA for the CDR3: TGTGCCAGCAGTCGTAGCGGGGGGGTCTCCTACGAGCAGTACTTC.

V usage is TRBV28 and J usage is TRBJ1-2; maybe TRBD1 (5 bases). Germline CDR1 is MDHEN and CDR2 is SYDVKM. V was cut by 6 bases and J by 8 bases, with 16 bases left in between. The CDR3 contains 13 residues. The chain's CDR3 is CASSQGGPRGYTF. In DNA, the CDR3 is TGTGCCAGCAGCCAGGGTGGCCCTAGAGGCTACACCTTC.

The gene calls are TRBV28 and TRBJ2-7, with 9 bases lining up with TRBD1. Per germline, CDR1 MDHEN and CDR2 SYDVKM. The ends lost 6 bases at V and 6 bases at J; junction bases unmatched: 6. This CDR3 has 13 residues. The CDR3 region is CASSRRQGGEQYF. In nucleotides, the CDR3 is TGTGCCAGCAGCAGGCGACAGGGGGGCGAGCAGTACTTC.

The J gene is TRBJ1-4, the V gene TRBV5-1; D ambiguous. Between the trimmed V and J ends, which lost 4 bases and 7 bases, there was a span of 14 bases. The CDR3 is 14 residues long. CDR1 is SGHRS and CDR2 is YFSETQ in the germline V gene. The DNA for the CDR3 is TGCGCCAGCAGCCCTGATCGGGTTATTGAAAAACTGTTTTTT. This sequence encodes CASSPDRVIEKLFF.

The chain is built from TRBV5-1 and TRBJ1-1; possible D gene TRBD1, 5 bases. CDR1 is SGHRS, CDR2 YFSETQ, per germline. Deletions cut 4 bases from V and 0 bases from J, with 13 bases between. This CDR3 region has 15 residues. CDR3 sequence (DNA): TGCGCCAGCAGCCTCGGGGGGGTCGTGAACACTGAAGCTTTCTTT. As protein: CASSLGGVVNTEAFF.

The chain recombines TRBV2 with TRBJ1-1; 7 nucleotides agree with TRBD1. This CDR3 contains 14 residues. V was pared by 5 bases and J by 5 bases, with 8 bases of the junction left unmatched. Germline V gene sequence: CDR1 SNHLY, CDR2 FYNNEI. In DNA, the CDR3 is TGTGCCAGCAGTCCCCTGGGACAGATAACTGAAGCTTTCTTT. Translating it yields CASSPLGQITEAFF.

The chain employs TRBV11-2 and TRBJ2-5, with TRBD2 matching over 9 bases. After removal of 6 bases from V and 5 bases from J, the junction contained 7 bases not matched to a gene. There are 14 residues in the CDR3. The germline gives CDR1 SGHAT, CDR2 FQNNGV. The CDR3 sequence is CASRGLAFRETQYF. The CDR3 nucleotides are TGTGCCAGCAGGGGACTAGCATTCAGGGAGACCCAGTACTTC.

The chain uses TRBV11-2 and TRBJ1-6; TRBD1 matches 8 bases. The CDR3 covers 14 residues. V lost 3 bases and J lost 7; bases outside the gene matches: 2. Germline loops: CDR1 SGHAT, CDR2 FQNNGV. This CDR3 reads CASSLRDRNSPLHF. CDR3 bases: TGTGCCAGCAGCTTGAGGGACAGGAATTCACCCCTCCACTTT.

The chain combines TRBV7-2 with TRBJ1-1; 7 bases line up with TRBD1. With V trimmed by 4 bases and J by 4 bases, 9 bases remained unmatched. Germline V gene lookup returns CDR1 SGHTA and CDR2 FQGNSA. The CDR3 length is 15 residues. The DNA of the CDR3 is TGTGCCAGCAGCTCGTACAGGGGAGGTGGCACTGAAGCTTTCTTT. This encodes CASSSYRGGGTEAFF.